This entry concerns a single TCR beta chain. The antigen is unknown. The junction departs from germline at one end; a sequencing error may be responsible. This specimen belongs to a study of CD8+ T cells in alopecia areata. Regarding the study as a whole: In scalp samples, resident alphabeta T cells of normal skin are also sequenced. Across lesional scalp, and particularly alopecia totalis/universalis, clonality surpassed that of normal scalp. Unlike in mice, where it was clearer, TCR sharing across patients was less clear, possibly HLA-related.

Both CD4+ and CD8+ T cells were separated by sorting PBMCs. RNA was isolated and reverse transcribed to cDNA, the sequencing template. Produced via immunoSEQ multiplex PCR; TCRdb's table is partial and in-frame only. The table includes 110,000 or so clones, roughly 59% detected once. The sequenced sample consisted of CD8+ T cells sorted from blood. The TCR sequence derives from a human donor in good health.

Here the CDR3 reads CLQGASTDTQYF. CDR3 coding DNA: TGCCTCCAGGGGGCTAGCACAGATACGCAGTATTTT. The V gene is TRBV2, the J gene TRBJ2-3, with 8 positions matching TRBD1. From germline, CDR1 is SNHLY and CDR2 FYNNEI. The CDR3 is 12 residues long.